This TCR beta chain was found in a study of cytomegalovirus exposure and HLA in healthy donors. Concerning this clone: Its antigen is as yet unknown.

Unmatched junction bases numbered 10, after V lost 3 bases and J lost 4 bases. This CDR3 contains 18 residues. Germline V gene sequence: CDR1 MNHNS, CDR2 SASEGT. Study results and limitations: Compared with the approximately 700-donor mean, an Asian-associated ancestry cluster reportedly had fewer N-insertions, according to a later analysis.

The PCR had 60 Vbeta and 13 Jbeta primers. Sequenced by immunoSEQ multiplex PCR; TCRdb stores in-frame clones only, minus some. The profile shows about 110,000 clones, approximately 79% of them singletons. Specimen: PBMCs. The TCR comes from a man aged 30-40 years in good health and CMV-seropositive. The gene calls are TRBV6-1 and TRBJ2-6, with 9 bases lining up with TRBD1. CDR3 coding DNA: TGTGCCAGCAGTGAGCGCGGGACAGGGAAGCCCGGGGCCAACGTCCTGACTTTC. Translating gives CASSERGTGKPGANVLTF.